This is a list of T cell receptor beta chains from one sample in a study of blood T cell repertoires in COVID-19. The method was immunoSEQ multiplex PCR; TCRdb's version includes in-frame clones alone and lacks a portion of them. Altogether about 400,000 clones are present, about 90% being singletons, with the ten largest covering just under 2%. Sequenced: PBMCs or T cells enriched from blood (not recorded which). Every receptor here comes from a woman aged 18-29 years with acute COVID-19. CDR3s include the opening cysteine and the closing phenylalanine or tryptophan. A D gene is named only where the DNA matches it firmly. Clone size, where shown, is once, few, many, or a class for clones that have expanded.

d_gene	abundance	j_gene	v_gene	CDR3nt	CDR3aa
NA	once	TRBJ2-7	TRBV6-5	TGTGCCAGCCCCTCCGCAGGGGGGACATCCTACGAGCAGTACTTC	CASPSAGGTSYEQYF
NA	NA	TRBJ2-7	TRBV11-2	TGTGCCAGCAGCGTAGGACAGTCCTACAAGCAGTACTTC	CASSVGQSYKQYF
TRBD1	NA	TRBJ1-2	TRBV6-2/TRBV6-3	TGTGCCAGCAGTTACCACATACAGGGGGCCGGCTACACCTTC	CASSYHIQGAGYTF
NA	NA	TRBJ1-5	TRBV7-2	TGTGCCAGCAGCCCTGGGAGGGATCGCAATCAGCCCCAGCATTTT	CASSPGRDRNQPQHF
TRBD1	NA	TRBJ2-2	TRBV5-1	TGCGCCAGCAGAAACAGGGGCGACACCGGGGAGCTGTTTTTT	CASRNRGDTGELFF
TRBD1	NA	TRBJ1-3	TRBV2	TGTGCCAGCAGTGAACAGGGGGCTGGAAACACCATATATTTT	CASSEQGAGNTIYF
NA	NA	TRBJ2-7	TRBV2	TGTGCCAGCAGTGAGGTGGCAGGGAAAGCCTACGAGCAGTACTTC	CASSEVAGKAYEQYF
NA	NA	TRBJ1-2	TRBV2	TGTGCCAGCAGTGAGCGGGGGGCTTGGTATGGCTACACCTTC	CASSERGAWYGYTF
NA	once	TRBJ2-1	TRBV10-1	TGCGCCAGCAGTGAAGTCAGGGATTACAATGAGCAGTTCTTC	CASSEVRDYNEQFF
NA	NA	TRBJ2-6	TRBV18	TGTGCCAGCTCACCAAAGGGGCCTGGGGCCAACGTCCTGACTTTC	CASSPKGPGANVLTF
NA	NA	TRBJ1-5	TRBV11-2	TGTGCCAGCAGCTTAGTTGGCCAGGTCAATCAGCCCCAGCATTTT	CASSLVGQVNQPQHF
NA	NA	TRBJ1-1	TRBV5-1	TGCGCCAGCAGCATTGAGACAGGCGGTTGGACTGAAGCTTTCTTT	CASSIETGGWTEAFF
TRBD1	once	TRBJ2-7	TRBV2	TGTGCCAGCAGTGATGTGGGACAGAGGTACGAGCAGTACTTC	CASSDVGQRYEQYF
TRBD1	NA	TRBJ1-5	TRBV5-6	TGTGCCAGCAGCGAGGGACAGAATAATCAGCCCCAGCATTTT	CASSEGQNNQPQHF
NA	NA	TRBJ2-3	TRBV28	TGTGCCAGCAGTAAAAGCGGCACAGATACGCAGTATTTT	CASSKSGTDTQYF
NA	NA	TRBJ2-7	TRBV27	TGTGCCAGCAGTTCCCAGACAGAAGGGGAGCAGTACTTC	CASSSQTEGEQYF
TRBD1	NA	TRBJ2-1	TRBV19	TGTGCCAGTTCCCTCCCGACAGGGTCCCACAATGAGCAGTTCTTC	CASSLPTGSHNEQFF
TRBD1	NA	TRBJ1-6	TRBV3-1/TRBV3-2	TGTGCCAGCAGCCAATTCGGGACAGATAATTCACCCCTCCACTTT	CASSQFGTDNSPLHF
TRBD1	NA	TRBJ1-2	TRBV5-6	TGTGCCAGCAGCTTGGCGGGACAGGGGAACTATGGCTACACCTTC	CASSLAGQGNYGYTF
TRBD2	NA	TRBJ2-7	TRBV7-9	TGTGCCAGCAGCGTTCTCGGGACCTGGACTAGCGGGAGACCCTACGAGCAGTACTTC	CASSVLGTWTSGRPYEQYF
NA	NA	TRBJ2-2	TRBV30	TGTGCCTGGAGTGTAATACTAGCTGGCACCGGGGAGCTGTTTTTT	CAWSVILAGTGELFF
TRBD1	NA	TRBJ1-1	TRBV5-1	TGCGCCAGCAGCTTAGCCCCACCCAACAGGGGCCTGAACACTGAAGCTTTCTTT	CASSLAPPNRGLNTEAFF
TRBD1	few	TRBJ1-4	TRBV6-6	TGTGCCAGCAGTTACGGTACCGGGACAGGGGTTGAAAAACTGTTTTTT	CASSYGTGTGVEKLFF
NA	NA	TRBJ2-2	TRBV19	TGTGCCACCACACGCAGGACCGGGGAGCTGTTTTTT	CATTRRTGELFF
TRBD1	NA	TRBJ1-1	TRBV7-2	TGTGCCAGCAGCTTAAGGGCCGGGACAGGGGCGAACACTGAAGCTTTCTTT	CASSLRAGTGANTEAFF
NA	NA	TRBJ1-3	TRBV30	TGTGCCTGGAGTCCACTGACAGTTTCGAGCTCTGGAAACACCATATATTTT	CAWSPLTVSSSGNTIYF
NA	once	TRBJ1-2	TRBV29-1	TGCAGCGTTGAAGTGGGGGGCTATGGCTACACCTTC	CSVEVGGYGYTF
NA	NA	TRBJ2-7	TRBV15	TGTGCCACCAGCAGAGATCAAGGGACAACCTACGAGCAGTACTTC	CATSRDQGTTYEQYF
TRBD1	NA	TRBJ2-7	TRBV5-4	TGTGCCAGCAGCACCATGGACAGGACCTACGAGCAGTACTTC	CASSTMDRTYEQYF
TRBD2	NA	TRBJ2-2	TRBV9	TGTGCCAGCAGCGTAGCTCTAGCGGGAGTATTGGGGGAGCTGTTTTTT	CASSVALAGVLGELFF
NA	NA	TRBJ2-6	TRBV7-2	TGTGCCAGCAGCCGATTACAGGTTTTC	CASSRLQVF
NA	NA	TRBJ1-5	TRBV6-1	TGTGCCAGCAGTGAAGCCCGGGGTTGGCCCCAGCATTTT	CASSEARGWPQHF